Listed here are 32 T cell receptor beta chains from one sample, sequenced in a study of blood T cell repertoires in COVID-19. Sequencing was performed with immunoSEQ multiplex PCR; in TCRdb, only in-frame clones are kept and a portion is missing. The sample consists of some 200,000 clones, 85% to 90% of them appearing once. Sequencing used peripheral blood. The receptor source for this set is a woman older than 75 in a cohort sampled during active or convalescent COVID-19.

V and J are TRBV10-1 and TRBJ2-1; TRBD2 is a possible D gene (5 bases). V was shortened by 0 bases and J by 9 bases, with 18 bases between the two germline ends. CDR1 WNHNN and CDR2 SYGVQD come from the germline V gene (reference sequence). The CDR3 contains 16 residues. The CDR3 DNA sequence: TGCGCCAGCAGTGAGTCCGGACTCCCCAGCTCCGGTGAGCAGTTCTTC. Residues: CASSESGLPSSGEQFF.

The rearrangement joins TRBV5-1 to TRBJ2-5; TRBD2 matches 8 bases. V lost 4 bases and J lost 7; bases outside the gene matches: 9. The CDR3 length is 14 residues. The germline V gene has CDR1 SGHRS and CDR2 YFSETQ. CDR3 sequence (DNA): TGCGCCAGCAGCGAGGGGACTAGTGGGGGGACCCAGTACTTC. It codes for CASSEGTSGGTQYF.

V and J are TRBV28 and TRBJ1-5, with 10 bases fitting TRBD1. Germline V gene lookup returns CDR1 MDHEN and CDR2 SYDVKM. This CDR3 has 15 residues. The J segment lost 5 bases and the V segment lost 6 bases, leaving 7 bases of the junction unmatched. The CDR3 region is CASSLGDRGYQPQHF. The CDR3 DNA sequence: TGTGCCAGCAGCTTAGGGGACAGGGGCTATCAGCCCCAGCATTTT.

J is TRBJ1-1 and V is TRBV5-1; D is uncertain. This CDR3 has 13 amino acids. Germline V gene sequence: CDR1 SGHRS, CDR2 YFSETQ. V was cut by 5 bases and J by 1 base, with 9 bases left in between. The CDR3 sequence is CASSPSGNTEAFF. The CDR3, as DNA: TGCGCCAGCAGTCCTTCAGGGAACACTGAAGCTTTCTTT. Drawing the rest from reference TRBV5-1 and TRBJ1-1, the complete variable domain is KAGVTQTPRYLIKTRGQQVTLSCSPISGHRSVSWYQQTPGQGLQFLFEYFSETQRNKGNFPGRFSGRQFSNSRSEMNVSTLELGDSALYLCASSPSGNTEAFFGQGTRLTVV.

This sequence joins TRBV28 and TRBJ1-2; 7 positions match TRBD1. The germline V gene has CDR1 MDHEN and CDR2 SYDVKM. This CDR3 is 17 amino acids long. The V segment lost 5 bases and the J segment 5 bases; nucleotides outside the gene matches: 17. CDR3 sequence: CASSSRGGTEQLYGYTF. The CDR3 DNA reads as TGTGCCAGCAGTAGCAGAGGGGGGACAGAGCAACTTTATGGCTACACCTTC.

The chain recombines TRBV30 with TRBJ1-2, with 7 bases fitting TRBD1. CDR1 GTSNPN and CDR2 SVGIG come from the germline V gene (reference sequence). V shed 1 base and J 1 base; nucleotides not matched to a gene: 3. This CDR3 comprises 14 residues. The CDR3 here is CAWSATGVNYGYTF. In nucleotides, the CDR3 is TGTGCCTGGAGTGCCACAGGGGTTAACTATGGCTACACCTTC.

About this clone: Other DNA variants within this sample encode the same CDR3. J is TRBJ1-5 and V is TRBV6-5, with 8 bases lining up with TRBD1. This CDR3 is 15 amino acids long. J was trimmed by 1 base and V by 6 bases; bases with no gene match: 5. Germline V gene sequence: CDR1 MNHEY, CDR2 SVGAGI. The DNA for the CDR3 is TGTGCCAGCAGAACAGGGGGGTTAAGCAATCAGCCCCAGCATTTT. Translated, it gives CASRTGGLSNQPQHF.

The chain has TRBV19 and TRBJ2-6, with D possibly TRBD1 on 5 matching bases. Germline V gene sequence: CDR1 LNHDA, CDR2 SQIVND (reference sequence). With 5 bases removed from V and 2 bases from J, the gap between germline ends came to 10 bases. This CDR3 spans 15 amino acids. This CDR3 is CASSQTGAGANVLTF. The CDR3 region has the DNA TGTGCCAGTAGTCAAACAGGAGCTGGGGCCAACGTCCTGACTTTC.

This chain joins TRBV5-1 and TRBJ2-5; D is tentatively TRBD1 or TRBD2 (5 bases each). The CDR3 has 17 residues. Trimming left V 4 bases short and J 4 bases short, with 23 bases between. The germline CDR1 and CDR2 sequences are SGHRS and YFSETQ. The CDR3 spells CASSMGTGMVNSETQYF. The CDR3 nucleotides are TGCGCCAGCAGCATGGGGACGGGGATGGTCAATTCAGAGACCCAGTACTTC.

This clone was counted a few times. The V and J genes are TRBV7-9 and TRBJ1-2; D is possibly TRBD1 (5 bases). This CDR3 spans 16 amino acids. CDR1 and CDR2 (germline): SEHNR, FQNEAQ (reference sequence). Trimming cost V 5 bases and J 6 bases, with 22 bases left between them. In DNA form, the CDR3 reads TGTGCCAGCAGCAAAAACTACCCCCGCCAGGGCGATGGCTACACCTTC. Amino acid sequence: CASSKNYPRQGDGYTF. Variable domain in full (rest from reference TRBV7-9 and TRBJ1-2): DTGVSQNPRHKITKRGQNVTFRCDPISEHNRLYWYRQTLGQGPEFLTYFQNEAQLEKSRLLSDRFSAERPKGSFSTLEIQRTEQGDSAMYLCASSKNYPRQGDGYTFGSGTRLTVV.

V and J are TRBV5-6 and TRBJ1-6; TRBD1 agrees at 8 bases. V lost 4 bases to trimming and J lost 5 bases; unmatched junction nucleotides: 2. Germline CDR1 SGHDT, CDR2 YYEEEE. The CDR3 totals 14 residues. The CDR3 spells CASSRTGHNSPLHF. DNA for the CDR3: TGTGCCAGCAGCCGGACAGGGCATAATTCACCCCTCCACTTT.

V and J are TRBV2 and TRBJ2-5; tentative D call: TRBD1 (6 bases). Germline CDR1 SNHLY, CDR2 FYNNEI. The CDR3 length is 13 residues. Trimming shortened V by 2 bases and J by 5 bases, and 9 bases separated the two germline ends. The CDR3 DNA is TGTGCCAGCAGTGAAACAGGGTGGGAGACCCAGTACTTC. Translating it yields CASSETGWETQYF.

The J gene is TRBJ1-4, the V gene TRBV2; the match to TRBD1 covers 7 bases. The CDR3 has 13 residues. J gave up 5 bases and V 10 bases, and 7 bases lay outside the gene matches. Per the germline V gene, CDR1 is SNHLY and CDR2 is FYNNEI. DNA for the CDR3: TGTGCCACTACCGGGACAGCAAATGAAAAACTGTTTTTT. Translating it yields CATTGTANEKLFF.

The chain has TRBV15 and TRBJ2-1; D might be TRBD2 (5 bases). The CDR3 runs to 14 residues. Germline V gives CDR1 LNHNV, CDR2 YYDKDF (reference sequence). The V end lost 0 bases, the J end lost 7 bases, and 10 bases lay between the germline ends. The CDR3 is CATSRDRRINEQFF. CDR3 nucleotide sequence: TGTGCCACCAGCAGAGACAGGAGGATAAATGAGCAGTTCTTC.

The chain links TRBV18 to TRBJ2-7; D possibly corresponds to TRBD1 (5 bases). Trimming took off 7 bases at V and 1 base at J, with 17 bases between the two ends. The CDR3 runs 15 residues. Germline V gene data show CDR1 as KGHSH and CDR2 as LQKENI. This chain's CDR3 is CASYFGAPHSYEQYV. CDR3 coding DNA: TGTGCCAGCTACTTTGGGGCCCCCCATTCCTACGAGCAGTACGTC.

V and J are TRBV30 and TRBJ2-3; the D gene is possibly TRBD2 (5 bases). With 8 bases removed from V and 0 bases from J, the gap between germline ends came to 15 bases. The CDR3 contains 14 residues. From germline, CDR1 is GTSNPN and CDR2 SVGIG (reference sequence). The CDR3 DNA follows: TGTGCCCTCGAAGCGAGGGCTAGCACAGATACGCAGTATTTT. It encodes CALEARASTDTQYF.

The V gene is TRBV6-2 or TRBV6-3, the J gene TRBJ1-1; the D gene is possibly TRBD1 (5 bases). Germline V gives CDR1 MNHEY, CDR2 SVGEGT. The CDR3 is 16 residues long. V lost 4 bases and J lost 1, with 16 bases in between. The CDR3, as DNA: TGTGCCAGCAGTTCGCGCACCCAGACAGCGAACACTGAAGCTTTCTTT. This sequence encodes CASSSRTQTANTEAFF.

V gene TRBV9 combines with J gene TRBJ2-5; possibly TRBD2 for D (6 bases). The CDR3 runs 16 residues. V was pared by 1 base and J by 2 bases, with 15 bases between. Germline V CDR1 and CDR2: SGDLS, YYNGEE. The CDR3 is CASSVSSGTLQETQYF. Written as DNA, the CDR3 is TGTGCCAGCAGCGTAAGTAGCGGAACCCTTCAAGAGACCCAGTACTTC. Drawing the rest from reference TRBV9 and TRBJ2-5, the complete variable domain is DSGVTQTPKHLITATGQRVTLRCSPRSGDLSVYWYQQSLDQGLQFLIQYYNGEERAKGNILERFSAQQFPDLHSELNLSSLELGDSALYFCASSVSSGTLQETQYFGPGTRLLVL.

The rearrangement links TRBV27 to TRBJ1-1; D may be TRBD1 (6 bases). Trimming shortened V by 4 bases and J by 6 bases, and 12 bases separated the two germline ends. Germline V gene data show CDR1 as MNHEY and CDR2 as SMNVEV (reference sequence). The CDR3 loop spans 13 amino acids. The CDR3 protein is CASSSTGTPEAFF. The DNA of the CDR3 is TGTGCCAGCAGTTCAACAGGGACCCCTGAAGCTTTCTTT.

The genes are TRBV7-8 and TRBJ1-1, with TRBD1 identical over 7 bases. Germline V gives CDR1 SGHVS, CDR2 FQNEAQ. The CDR3 runs to 13 residues. V shed 5 bases and J 5 bases; nucleotides not matched to a gene: 5. CDR3: CASSGQQGTEAFF. In DNA form, the CDR3 reads TGTGCCAGCAGCGGCCAACAGGGGACTGAAGCTTTCTTT.

This clone has more than one count but fewer than ten. The V and J genes are TRBV5-1 and TRBJ1-1, with 8 bases aligning to TRBD1. V gave up 4 bases and J gave up 5 bases; unmatched junction bases: 4. Germline values: CDR1 SGHRS, CDR2 YFSETQ. This CDR3 contains 13 residues. In nucleotides, the CDR3 is TGCGCCAGCAGCCGACAGGGGAGGACTGAAGCTTTCTTT. Its translation is CASSRQGRTEAFF.

The chain links TRBV28 to TRBJ1-2, with 8 bases that match TRBD1. Unmatched junction bases numbered 12, after V lost 5 bases and J lost 4 bases. CDR3 length: 16 residues. CDR1 and CDR2 from the germline V gene are MDHEN and SYDVKM. The CDR3 here is CASSATYGQGTYGYTF. For the CDR3, the DNA is TGTGCCAGCAGTGCTACTTATGGACAGGGAACCTATGGCTACACCTTC.

This clone was seen just once. The CDR3 DNA is TGTGCCATCAGTGAACACAGAACCTCTAACTATGGCTACACCTTC. Protein sequence: CAISEHRTSNYGYTF. The genes are TRBV10-3 and TRBJ1-2; D not resolved. The CDR3 consists of 15 residues. V lost 3 bases and J 0 bases, leaving 11 bases between the germline ends. Per the germline V gene, CDR1 is ENHRY and CDR2 is SYGVKD.

The genes are TRBV5-1 and TRBJ2-7, with a possible D match to TRBD2 (5 bases). The germline CDR1 and CDR2 sequences are SGHRS and YFSETQ. The CDR3 loop spans 14 amino acids. The V end was cut by 0 bases, the J end by 4 bases, with 11 bases between. The CDR3 spells CASSLGSGGYEQYF. The CDR3 DNA follows: TGCGCCAGCAGCTTGGGCTCTGGAGGATACGAGCAGTACTTC.

V usage is TRBV9 and J usage is TRBJ2-2; D may be TRBD1 (5 bases). Trimming shortened V by 2 bases and J by 7 bases, and 9 bases separated the two germline ends. CDR1 SGDLS and CDR2 YYNGEE come from the germline V gene. The CDR3 has 13 residues. The CDR3 reads CASSVVQGGELFF. The CDR3 coding sequence is TGTGCCAGCAGCGTGGTCCAGGGCGGGGAGCTGTTTTTT. The full variable domain, in which reference TRBV9 and TRBJ2-2 provide the parts outside the CDR3, is DSGVTQTPKHLITATGQRVTLRCSPRSGDLSVYWYQQSLDQGLQFLIQYYNGEERAKGNILERFSAQQFPDLHSELNLSSLELGDSALYFCASSVVQGGELFFGEGSRLTVL.

The CDR3 coding sequence is TGTGCCAGCAGCCAATACCTACAGGGCGGCGGGGAGCTGTTTTTT. Protein sequence: CASSQYLQGGGELFF. The J gene is TRBJ2-2, the V gene TRBV14; D might be TRBD1 (6 bases). The CDR3 covers 15 residues. Looked up from germline, CDR1 is SGHDN and CDR2 is FVKESK. V was shortened by 2 bases and J by 7 bases, with 14 bases between the two germline ends.

The chain links TRBV12-3 or TRBV12-4 to TRBJ1-1; perhaps TRBD1 as D (6 bases). The CDR3 is 11 amino acids. V gave up 6 bases and J gave up 6 bases, with 8 bases separating them. The DNA for the CDR3 is TGTGCCAGCAGCCGGACAGCTGAAGCTTTCTTT. Its protein is CASSRTAEAFF.

The J gene is TRBJ2-7, the V gene TRBV28; D unclear. The CDR3 spans 12 residues. V lost 3 bases to trimming and J lost 4 bases, with 7 bases between them. Germline V gives CDR1 MDHEN, CDR2 SYDVKM. This chain's CDR3 is CASSFVNYEQYF. The CDR3 nucleotides read TGTGCCAGCAGTTTCGTTAATTACGAGCAGTACTTC.

The chain carries TRBV5-1 and TRBJ1-1; 10 bases align to TRBD1. The length of the CDR3 is 15 residues. Trimming at V came to 0 bases and at J to 7 bases, leaving 6 bases not matched to a gene. Looked up from germline, CDR1 is SGHRS and CDR2 is YFSETQ. CDR3 DNA sequence: TGCGCCAGCAGCTTGGCGGGACAGGGGATCCGTGAAGCTTTCTTT. Amino acids: CASSLAGQGIREAFF.

The chain has TRBV28 and TRBJ1-2; D might be TRBD1 (5 bases). The CDR3 has 15 amino acids. CDR1 MDHEN and CDR2 SYDVKM come from the germline V gene. V was trimmed by 9 bases and J by 8 bases, leaving 25 bases between them. The CDR3 sequence: CASYSSWGEVLGYTF. As DNA, the CDR3 is TGTGCCAGTTACAGCTCCTGGGGGGAGGTGTTGGGCTACACCTTC.

V and J are TRBV14 and TRBJ2-4, with D possibly TRBD2 on 5 matching bases. This CDR3 has 16 residues. Trimming stripped 5 bases from V and 2 bases from J, with 16 bases between. Germline values: CDR1 SGHDN, CDR2 FVKESK. CDR3 nucleotide sequence: TGTGCCAGCAGCTCTTTAAGCCGGGGATCCAAAAACATTCAGTACTTC. Translated, it gives CASSSLSRGSKNIQYF.

In its sample, this clone was seen once. This chain's CDR3 is CATSDPGQGAGGYTF. Here the CDR3 DNA reads TGTGCCACCAGTGACCCCGGACAGGGGGCAGGTGGCTACACCTTC. The chain uses TRBV24-1 and TRBJ1-2; 11 bases line up with TRBD1. The trim removed 4 bases at V and 7 bases at J, leaving 7 bases unmatched. Germline values: CDR1 KGHDR, CDR2 SFDVKD. The CDR3 spans 15 residues.